Here is one T cell receptor beta chain with its context. TCRdb's table, derived via immunoSEQ multiplex PCR, lists solely in-frame clones and lacks some. The sample lists some 150,000 clones, about 93% occurring once. The entry originates in a study of control samples from healthy donors and cancer patients. This sequence was found in a man in his forties or fifties in good health. The source material was blood.

CDR3 sequence: CASRRTSGALAKNIQYF. The CDR3 nucleotides are TGTGCCAGCAGAAGGACTAGCGGGGCACTAGCCAAAAACATTCAGTACTTC. The chain carries TRBV2 and TRBJ2-4; 12 positions match TRBD2. The CDR3 is 17 residues long. J lost 0 bases, V lost 6 bases, and 6 bases had no gene match. Germline lookup yields CDR1 SNHLY and CDR2 FYNNEI.